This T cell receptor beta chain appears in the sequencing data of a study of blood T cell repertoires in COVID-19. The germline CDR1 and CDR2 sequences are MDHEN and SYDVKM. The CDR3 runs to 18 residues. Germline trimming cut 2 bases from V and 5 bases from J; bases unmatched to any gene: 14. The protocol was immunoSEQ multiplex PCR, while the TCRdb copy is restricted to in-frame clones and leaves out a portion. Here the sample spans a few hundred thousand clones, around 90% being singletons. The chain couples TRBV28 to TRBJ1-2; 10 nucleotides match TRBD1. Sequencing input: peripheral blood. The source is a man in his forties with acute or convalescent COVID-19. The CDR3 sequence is CASSLGGQGLSSIYGYTF. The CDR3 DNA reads TGTGCCAGCAGTTTAGGGGGACAGGGGTTATCATCTATTTATGGCTACACCTTC.